Reported below is one T cell receptor beta chain. This entry comes from a study of blood T cell repertoires in COVID-19. Germline V gives CDR1 MGHRA, CDR2 YSYEKL. V lost 0 bases and J lost 6; bases outside the gene matches: 9. The CDR3 length is 17 residues. Here immunoSEQ multiplex PCR was the method, and the copy in TCRdb shows in-frame clones only, minus some. The data hold around 200,000 clones, with roughly 86% observed a single time. The chain couples TRBV4-1 to TRBJ1-4; TRBD1 agrees at 8 bases. The sample consisted of peripheral blood. The TCR originated in a man aged 40-55 years with active or convalescent COVID-19. The CDR3 DNA reads as TGCGCCAGCAGCCAAGATTGGACAGGGAGCCTTGATGAAAAACTGTTTTTT. Residues: CASSQDWTGSLDEKLFF.